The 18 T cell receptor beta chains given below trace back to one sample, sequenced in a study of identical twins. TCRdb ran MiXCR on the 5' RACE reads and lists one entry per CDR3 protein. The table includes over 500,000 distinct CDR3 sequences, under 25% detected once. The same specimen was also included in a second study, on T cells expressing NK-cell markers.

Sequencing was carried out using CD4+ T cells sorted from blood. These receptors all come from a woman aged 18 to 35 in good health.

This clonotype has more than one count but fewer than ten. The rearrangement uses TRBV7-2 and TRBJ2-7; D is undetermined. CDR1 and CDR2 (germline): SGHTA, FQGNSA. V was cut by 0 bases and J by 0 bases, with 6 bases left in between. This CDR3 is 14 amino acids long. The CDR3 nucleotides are TGTGCCAGCAGCTTAGCCGGATACTCCTACGAGCAGTACTTC. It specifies CASSLAGYSYEQYF.

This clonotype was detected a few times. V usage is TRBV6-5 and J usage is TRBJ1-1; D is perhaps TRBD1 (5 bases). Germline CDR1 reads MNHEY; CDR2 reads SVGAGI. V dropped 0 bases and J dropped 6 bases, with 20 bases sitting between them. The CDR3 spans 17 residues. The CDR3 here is CASSYSLGGGASAEAFF. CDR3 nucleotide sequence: TGTGCCAGCAGTTACTCCCTGGGGGGGGGAGCATCGGCTGAAGCTTTCTTT.

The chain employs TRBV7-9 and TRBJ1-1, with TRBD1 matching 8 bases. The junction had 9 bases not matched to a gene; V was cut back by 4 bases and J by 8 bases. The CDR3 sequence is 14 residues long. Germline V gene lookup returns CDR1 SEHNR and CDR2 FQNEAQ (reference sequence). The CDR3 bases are TGTGCCAGCAGCTATAGCGACAGGGGCAGAGAAGCTTTCTTT. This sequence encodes CASSYSDRGREAFF.

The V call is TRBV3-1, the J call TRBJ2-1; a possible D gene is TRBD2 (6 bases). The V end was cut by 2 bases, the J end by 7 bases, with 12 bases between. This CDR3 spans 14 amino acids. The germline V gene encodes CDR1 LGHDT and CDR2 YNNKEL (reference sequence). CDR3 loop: CASSQRGGLNEQFF. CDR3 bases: TGTGCCAGCAGCCAACGAGGAGGGTTAAATGAGCAGTTCTTC.

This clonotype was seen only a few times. In nucleotides, the CDR3 is TGCGCCAGCAGCTTGAGGGGATCTTACGGGGGGTCACTCAGCTCCTACAATGAGCAGTTCTTC. This translates into CASSLRGSYGGSLSSYNEQFF. The chain uses TRBV5-1 and TRBJ2-1, with 7 bases that match TRBD2. V lost 1 base, J lost 0 bases, and 19 bases stayed unmatched. The CDR3 runs 21 residues. Germline CDR1 reads SGHRS; CDR2 reads YFSETQ.

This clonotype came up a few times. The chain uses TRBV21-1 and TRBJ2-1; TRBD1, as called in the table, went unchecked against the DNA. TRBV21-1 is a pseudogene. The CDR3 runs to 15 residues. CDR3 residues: CASSKVAGADNEQFF. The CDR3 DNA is TGTGCCAGCAGCAAAGTGGCAGGGGCGGACAATGAGCAGTTCTTC.

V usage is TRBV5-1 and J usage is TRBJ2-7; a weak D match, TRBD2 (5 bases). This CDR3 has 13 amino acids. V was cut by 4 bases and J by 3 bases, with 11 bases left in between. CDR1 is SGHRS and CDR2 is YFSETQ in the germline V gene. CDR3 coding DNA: TGCGCCAGCAGCCTGGACTGGGACTACGAGCAGTACTTC. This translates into CASSLDWDYEQYF.

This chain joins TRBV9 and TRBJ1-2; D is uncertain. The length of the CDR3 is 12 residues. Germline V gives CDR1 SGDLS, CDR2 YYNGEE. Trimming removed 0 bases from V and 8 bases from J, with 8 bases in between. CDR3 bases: TGTGCCAGCAGCGTAGATGGGCACGGCTACACCTTC. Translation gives CASSVDGHGYTF. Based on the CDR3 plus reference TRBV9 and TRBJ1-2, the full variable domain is DSGVTQTPKHLITATGQRVTLRCSPRSGDLSVYWYQQSLDQGLQFLIQYYNGEERAKGNILERFSAQQFPDLHSELNLSSLELGDSALYFCASSVDGHGYTFGSGTRLTVV.

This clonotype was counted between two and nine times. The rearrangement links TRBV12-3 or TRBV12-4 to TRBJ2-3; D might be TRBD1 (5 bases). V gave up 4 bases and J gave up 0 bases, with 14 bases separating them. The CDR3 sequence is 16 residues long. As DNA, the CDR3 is TGTGCCAGCAGTTCTATGGGGCGGTCTAGCACAGATACGCAGTATTTT. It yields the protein CASSSMGRSSTDTQYF.

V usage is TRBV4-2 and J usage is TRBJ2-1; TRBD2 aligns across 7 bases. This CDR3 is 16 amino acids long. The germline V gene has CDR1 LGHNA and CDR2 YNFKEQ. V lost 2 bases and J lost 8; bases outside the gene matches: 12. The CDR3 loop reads CASSQPRDYIVDEQFF. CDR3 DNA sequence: TGTGCCAGCAGCCAACCCCGGGACTATATTGTGGATGAGCAGTTCTTC.

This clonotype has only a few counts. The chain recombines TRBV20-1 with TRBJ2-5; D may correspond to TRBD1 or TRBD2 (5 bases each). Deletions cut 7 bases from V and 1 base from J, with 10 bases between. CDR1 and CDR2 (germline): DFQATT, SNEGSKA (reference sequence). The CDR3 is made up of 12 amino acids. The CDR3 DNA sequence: TGCAGTGTAGAGAGGGGCCAAGAGACCCAGTACTTC. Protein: CSVERGQETQYF.

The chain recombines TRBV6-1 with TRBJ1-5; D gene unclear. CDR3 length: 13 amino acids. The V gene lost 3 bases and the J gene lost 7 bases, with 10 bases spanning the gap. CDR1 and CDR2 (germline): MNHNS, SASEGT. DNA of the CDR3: TGTGCCAGCAGTGAGGTCGGTCCGCAGCCCCAGCATTTT. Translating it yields CASSEVGPQPQHF.

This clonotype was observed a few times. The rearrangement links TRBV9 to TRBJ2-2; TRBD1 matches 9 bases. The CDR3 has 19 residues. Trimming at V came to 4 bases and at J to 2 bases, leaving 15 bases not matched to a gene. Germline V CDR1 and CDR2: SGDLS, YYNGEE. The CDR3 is CASSLTPIRQGGNTGELFF. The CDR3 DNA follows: TGTGCCAGCAGCCTCACTCCAATAAGACAGGGGGGTAACACCGGGGAGCTGTTTTTT.

The CDR3 DNA sequence: TGCAGTGCTAGAGATCAGGCCCGGTCTAGCACAGATACGCAGTATTTT. Amino acids: CSARDQARSSTDTQYF. The chain employs TRBV20-1 and TRBJ2-3; D remains unclear. CDR1 is DFQATT and CDR2 is SNEGSKA in the germline V gene (reference sequence). Trimming stripped 0 bases from V and 0 bases from J, with 13 bases between. The CDR3 extends over 16 amino acids.

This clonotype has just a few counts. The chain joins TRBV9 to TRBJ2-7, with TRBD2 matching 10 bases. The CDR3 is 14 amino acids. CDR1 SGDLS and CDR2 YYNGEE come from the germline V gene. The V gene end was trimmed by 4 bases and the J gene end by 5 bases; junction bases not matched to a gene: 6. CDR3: CASSLGTSEHEQYF. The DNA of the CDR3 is TGTGCCAGCAGCCTCGGGACTAGCGAGCACGAGCAGTACTTC.

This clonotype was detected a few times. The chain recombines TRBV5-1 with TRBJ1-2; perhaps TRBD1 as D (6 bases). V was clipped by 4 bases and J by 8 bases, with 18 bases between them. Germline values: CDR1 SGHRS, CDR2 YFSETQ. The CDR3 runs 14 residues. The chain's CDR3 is CASSQALQGGGYTF. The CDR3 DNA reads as TGCGCCAGCAGCCAGGCCCTACAGGGAGGAGGCTACACCTTC.

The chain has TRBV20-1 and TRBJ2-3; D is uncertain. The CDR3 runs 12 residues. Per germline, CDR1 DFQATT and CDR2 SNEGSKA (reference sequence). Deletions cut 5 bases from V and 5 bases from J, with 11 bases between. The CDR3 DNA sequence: TGCAGTGCTGGCCCGGATGGAGATACGCAGTATTTT. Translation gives CSAGPDGDTQYF.

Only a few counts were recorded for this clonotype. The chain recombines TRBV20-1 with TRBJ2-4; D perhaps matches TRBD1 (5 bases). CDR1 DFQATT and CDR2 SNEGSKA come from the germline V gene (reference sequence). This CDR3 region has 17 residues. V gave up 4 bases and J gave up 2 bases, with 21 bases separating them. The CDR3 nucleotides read TGCAGTGCTACTTCTTGGGGCGTGCAGACCTCCAAAAACATTCAGTACTTC. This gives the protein CSATSWGVQTSKNIQYF.